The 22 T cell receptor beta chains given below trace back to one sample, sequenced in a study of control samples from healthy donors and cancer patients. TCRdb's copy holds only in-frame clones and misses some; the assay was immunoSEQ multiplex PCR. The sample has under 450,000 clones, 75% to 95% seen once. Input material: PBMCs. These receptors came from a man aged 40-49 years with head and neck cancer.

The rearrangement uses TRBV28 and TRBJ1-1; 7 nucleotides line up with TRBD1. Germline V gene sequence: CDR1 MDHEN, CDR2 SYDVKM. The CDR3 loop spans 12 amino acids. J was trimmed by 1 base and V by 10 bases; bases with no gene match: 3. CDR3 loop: CATRTGNTEAFF. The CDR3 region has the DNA TGTGCCACCCGGACAGGGAACACTGAAGCTTTCTTT.

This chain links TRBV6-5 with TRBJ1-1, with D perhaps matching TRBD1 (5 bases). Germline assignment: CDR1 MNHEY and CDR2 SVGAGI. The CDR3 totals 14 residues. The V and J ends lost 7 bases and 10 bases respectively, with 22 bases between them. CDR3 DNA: TGTGCCAGCACCTCGGGGGGAGGTACCTCCGGAGCTTTCTTT. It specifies CASTSGGGTSGAFF.

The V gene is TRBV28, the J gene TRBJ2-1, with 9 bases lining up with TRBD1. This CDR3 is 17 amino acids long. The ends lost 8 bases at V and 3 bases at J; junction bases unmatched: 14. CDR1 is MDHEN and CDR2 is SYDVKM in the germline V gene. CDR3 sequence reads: CASGGQGRTWIYNEQFF. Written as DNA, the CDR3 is TGTGCCAGCGGCGGACAGGGGAGGACTTGGATCTACAATGAGCAGTTCTTC.

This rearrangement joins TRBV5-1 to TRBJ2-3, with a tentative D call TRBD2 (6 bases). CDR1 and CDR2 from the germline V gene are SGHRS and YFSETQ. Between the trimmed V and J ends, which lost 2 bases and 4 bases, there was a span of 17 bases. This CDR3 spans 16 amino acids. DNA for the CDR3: TGCGCCAGCAGCTTAAGGATTCGGGGAGGTTCAGATACGCAGTATTTT. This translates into CASSLRIRGGSDTQYF.

This CDR3 reads CASSPRGQGDSYGYTF. CDR3 bases: TGTGCCAGCAGTCCCCGGGGACAGGGGGATTCCTATGGCTACACCTTC. The chain recombines TRBV28 with TRBJ1-2; TRBD1 agrees at 11 bases. CDR1 and CDR2 (germline): MDHEN, SYDVKM. With V trimmed by 5 bases and J by 4 bases, 9 bases remained unmatched. CDR3 size: 16 residues.

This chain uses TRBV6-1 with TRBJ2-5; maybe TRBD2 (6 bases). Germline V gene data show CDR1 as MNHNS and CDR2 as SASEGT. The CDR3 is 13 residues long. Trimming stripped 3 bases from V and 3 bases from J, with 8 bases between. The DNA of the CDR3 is TGTGCCAGCAGTGATGGAGGGGAAGAGACCCAGTACTTC. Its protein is CASSDGGEETQYF.

The CDR3 loop is CASSGTGELFF. In nucleotides, the CDR3 is TGTGCCAGCAGCGGGACCGGGGAGCTGTTTTTT. The V call is TRBV12-3 or TRBV12-4, the J call TRBJ2-2; D is ambiguous. V gave up 6 bases and J gave up 5 bases, with 4 bases separating them. The CDR3 runs 11 residues.

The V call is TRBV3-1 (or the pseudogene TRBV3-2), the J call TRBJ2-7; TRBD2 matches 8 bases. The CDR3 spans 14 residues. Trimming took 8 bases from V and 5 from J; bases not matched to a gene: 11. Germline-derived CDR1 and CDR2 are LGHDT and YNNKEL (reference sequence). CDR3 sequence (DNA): TGTGCCAGCGCACGGGGGGGGACGAACAACGAGCAGTACTTC. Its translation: CASARGGTNNEQYF.

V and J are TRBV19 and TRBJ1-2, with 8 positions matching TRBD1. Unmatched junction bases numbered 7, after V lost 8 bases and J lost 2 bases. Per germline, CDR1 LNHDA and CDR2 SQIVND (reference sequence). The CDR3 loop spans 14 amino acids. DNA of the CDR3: TGTGCCAGTTGGACAGGGAAGAGGAACTATGGCTACACCTTC. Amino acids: CASWTGKRNYGYTF. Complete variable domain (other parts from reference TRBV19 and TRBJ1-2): DGGITQSPKYLFRKEGQNVTLSCEQNLNHDAMYWYRQDPGQGLRLIYYSQIVNDFQKGDIAEGYSVSREKKESFPLTVTSAQKNPTAFYLCASWTGKRNYGYTFGSGTRLTVV.

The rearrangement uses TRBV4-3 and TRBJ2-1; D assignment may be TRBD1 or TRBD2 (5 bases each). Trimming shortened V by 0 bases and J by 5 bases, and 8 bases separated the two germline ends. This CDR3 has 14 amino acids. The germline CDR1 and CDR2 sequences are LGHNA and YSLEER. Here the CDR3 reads CASSQDRGDNEQFF. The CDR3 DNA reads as TGCGCCAGCAGCCAAGATCGGGGCGACAATGAGCAGTTCTTC.

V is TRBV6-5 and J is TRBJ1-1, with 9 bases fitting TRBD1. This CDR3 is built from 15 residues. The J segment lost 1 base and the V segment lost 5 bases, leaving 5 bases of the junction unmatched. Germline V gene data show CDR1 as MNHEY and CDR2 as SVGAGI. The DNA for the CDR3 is TGTGCCAGCAGTCCAGGGACAGGGACGAACACTGAAGCTTTCTTT. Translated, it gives CASSPGTGTNTEAFF.

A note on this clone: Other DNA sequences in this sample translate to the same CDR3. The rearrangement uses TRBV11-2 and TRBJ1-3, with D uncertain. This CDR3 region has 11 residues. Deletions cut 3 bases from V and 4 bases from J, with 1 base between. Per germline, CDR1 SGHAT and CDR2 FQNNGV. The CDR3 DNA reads TGTGCCAGCAGCTTGGGAAACACCATATATTTT. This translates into CASSLGNTIYF.

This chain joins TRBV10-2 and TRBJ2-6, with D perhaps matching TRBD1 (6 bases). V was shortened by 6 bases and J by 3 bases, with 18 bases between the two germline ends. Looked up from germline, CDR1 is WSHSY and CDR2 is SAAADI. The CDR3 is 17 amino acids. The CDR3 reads CASRVGRGVGGANVLTF. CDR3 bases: TGCGCCAGCAGGGTCGGCAGGGGAGTTGGTGGGGCCAACGTCCTGACTTTC.

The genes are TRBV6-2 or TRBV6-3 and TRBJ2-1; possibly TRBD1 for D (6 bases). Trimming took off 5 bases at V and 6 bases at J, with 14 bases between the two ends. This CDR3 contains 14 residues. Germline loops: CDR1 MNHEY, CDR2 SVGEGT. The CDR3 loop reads CASSGATGFNEQFF. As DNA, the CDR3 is TGTGCCAGCAGTGGAGCAACAGGGTTCAATGAGCAGTTCTTC.

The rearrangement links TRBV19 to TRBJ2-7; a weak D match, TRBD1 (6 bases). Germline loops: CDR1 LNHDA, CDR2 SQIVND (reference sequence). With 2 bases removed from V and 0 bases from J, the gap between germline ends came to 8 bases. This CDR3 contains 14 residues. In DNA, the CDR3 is TGTGCCAGTAGTATAAGGGGGAGCTCCTACGAGCAGTACTTC. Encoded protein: CASSIRGSSYEQYF.

In nucleotides, the CDR3 is TGTGCCAGCTCAGGGAGGACTAATGAAAAACTGTTTTTT. Amino acids: CASSGRTNEKLFF. The chain recombines TRBV27 with TRBJ1-4; possible D gene TRBD1, 5 bases. The CDR3 length is 13 residues. CDR1 is MNHEY and CDR2 is SMNVEV in the germline V gene (reference sequence). Trimming stripped 8 bases from V and 2 bases from J, with 9 bases between.

CDR3 in amino acids: CAWSVTAGSNYGYTF. DNA of the CDR3: TGTGCCTGGAGTGTGACGGCTGGCTCTAACTATGGCTACACCTTC. V is TRBV30 and J is TRBJ1-2; the D is unclear. V gave up 0 bases and J gave up 0 bases, with 11 bases separating them. The CDR3 has 15 residues. Germline-derived CDR1 and CDR2 are GTSNPN and SVGIG (reference sequence).

In DNA form, the CDR3 reads TGTGCCGGTTGTACCGCCGGGAACACTGAAGCTTTCTTT. This translates into CAGCTAGNTEAFF. The V call is TRBV6-5, the J call TRBJ1-1, with no clear D. The CDR3 is made up of 13 amino acids. Germline V gives CDR1 MNHEY, CDR2 SVGAGI. The V end was cut by 11 bases, the J end by 1 base, with 14 bases between.

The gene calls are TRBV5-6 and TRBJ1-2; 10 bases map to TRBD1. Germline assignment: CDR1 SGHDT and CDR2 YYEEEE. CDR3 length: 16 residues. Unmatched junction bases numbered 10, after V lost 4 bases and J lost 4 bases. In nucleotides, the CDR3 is TGTGCCAGCAGCGTAACCGGGACAGGGGATATCTATGGCTACACCTTC. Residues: CASSVTGTGDIYGYTF.

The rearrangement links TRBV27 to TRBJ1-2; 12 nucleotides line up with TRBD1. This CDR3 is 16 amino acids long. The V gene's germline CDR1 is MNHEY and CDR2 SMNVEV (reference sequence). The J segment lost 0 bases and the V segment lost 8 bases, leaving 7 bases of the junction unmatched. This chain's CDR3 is CASGGQGAPTNYGYTF. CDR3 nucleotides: TGTGCCAGCGGGGGACAGGGGGCGCCAACTAACTATGGCTACACCTTC.

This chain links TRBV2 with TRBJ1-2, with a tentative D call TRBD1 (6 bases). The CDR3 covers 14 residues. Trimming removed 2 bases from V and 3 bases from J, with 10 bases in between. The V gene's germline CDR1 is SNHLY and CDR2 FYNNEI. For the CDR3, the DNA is TGTGCCAGCAGTGAACGGGGGGCAGACTATGGCTACACCTTC. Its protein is CASSERGADYGYTF.

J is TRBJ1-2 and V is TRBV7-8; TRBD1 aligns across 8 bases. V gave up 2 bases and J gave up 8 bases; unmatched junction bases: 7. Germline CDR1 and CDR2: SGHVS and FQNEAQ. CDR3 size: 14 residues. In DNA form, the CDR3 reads TGTGCCAGCAGCTTAATTAGGACAGGGTGGGGCTACACCTTC. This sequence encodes CASSLIRTGWGYTF.